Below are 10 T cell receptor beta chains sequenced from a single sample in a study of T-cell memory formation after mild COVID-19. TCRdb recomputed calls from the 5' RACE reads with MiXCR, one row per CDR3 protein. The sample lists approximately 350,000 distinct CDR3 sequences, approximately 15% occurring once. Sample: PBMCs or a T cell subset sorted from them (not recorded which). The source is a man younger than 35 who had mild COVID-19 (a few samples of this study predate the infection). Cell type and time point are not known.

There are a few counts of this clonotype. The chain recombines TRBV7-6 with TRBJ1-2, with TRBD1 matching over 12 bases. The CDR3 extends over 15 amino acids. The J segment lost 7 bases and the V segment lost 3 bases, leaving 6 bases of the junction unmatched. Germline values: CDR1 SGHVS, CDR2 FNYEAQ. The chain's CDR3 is CASSLGTGGAGGYTF. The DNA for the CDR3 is TGTGCCAGCAGCTTGGGGACAGGGGGCGCGGGTGGCTACACCTTC. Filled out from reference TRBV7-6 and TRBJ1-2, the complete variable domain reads GAGVSQSPRYKVTKRGQDVALRCDPISGHVSLYWYRQALGQGPEFLTYFNYEAQQDKSGLPNDRFSAERPEGSISTLTIQRTEQRDSAMYRCASSLGTGGAGGYTFGSGTRLTVV.

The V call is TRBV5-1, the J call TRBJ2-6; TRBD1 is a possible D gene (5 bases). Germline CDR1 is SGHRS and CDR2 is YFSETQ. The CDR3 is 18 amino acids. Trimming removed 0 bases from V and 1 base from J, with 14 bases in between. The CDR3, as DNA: TGCGCCAGCAGCTTGGCCGGGCAGGGCCATTCTGGGGCCAACGTCCTGACTTTC. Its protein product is CASSLAGQGHSGANVLTF.

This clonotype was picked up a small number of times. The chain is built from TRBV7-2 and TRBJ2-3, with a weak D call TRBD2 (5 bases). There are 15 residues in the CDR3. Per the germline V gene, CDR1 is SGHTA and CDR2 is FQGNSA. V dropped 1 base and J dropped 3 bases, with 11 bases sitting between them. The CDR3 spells CASSLVGGETDTQYF. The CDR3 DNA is TGTGCCAGCAGCTTAGTAGGTGGGGAGACAGATACGCAGTATTTT.

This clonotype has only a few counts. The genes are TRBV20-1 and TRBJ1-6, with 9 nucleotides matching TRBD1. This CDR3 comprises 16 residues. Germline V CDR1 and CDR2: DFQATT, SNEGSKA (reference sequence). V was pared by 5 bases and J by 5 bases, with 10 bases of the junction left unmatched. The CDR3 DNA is TGCAGTGCTGTCCGGGACAGGGATTATCATAATTCACCCCTCCACTTT. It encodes CSAVRDRDYHNSPLHF.

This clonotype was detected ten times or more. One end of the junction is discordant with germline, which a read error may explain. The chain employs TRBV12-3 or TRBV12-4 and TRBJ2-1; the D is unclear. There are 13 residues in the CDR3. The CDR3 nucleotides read TGTGCCAGCAGCTTAGGACGGTACAATGAGCAGTTCTTC. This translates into CASSLGRYNEQFF.

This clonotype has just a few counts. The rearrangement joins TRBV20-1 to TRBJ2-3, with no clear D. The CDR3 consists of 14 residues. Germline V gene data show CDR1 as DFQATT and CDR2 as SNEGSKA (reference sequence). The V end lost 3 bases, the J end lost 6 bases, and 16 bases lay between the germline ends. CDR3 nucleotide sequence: TGCAGTGCTAGGGCCGAAGTCAAATCGGATACGCAGTATTTT. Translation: CSARAEVKSDTQYF.

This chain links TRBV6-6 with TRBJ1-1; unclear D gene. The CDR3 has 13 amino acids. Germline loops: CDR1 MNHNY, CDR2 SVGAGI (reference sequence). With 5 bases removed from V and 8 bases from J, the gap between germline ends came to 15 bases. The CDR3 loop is CASSSIRTEEAFF. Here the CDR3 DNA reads TGTGCCAGCAGTAGCATTCGGACGGAGGAAGCTTTCTTT.

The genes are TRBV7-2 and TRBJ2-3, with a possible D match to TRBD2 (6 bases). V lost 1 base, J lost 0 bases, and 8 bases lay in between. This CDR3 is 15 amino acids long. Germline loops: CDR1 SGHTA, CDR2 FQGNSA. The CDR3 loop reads CASSLVGTSTDTQYF. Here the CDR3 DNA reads TGTGCCAGCAGCTTAGTCGGGACTAGCACAGATACGCAGTATTTT.

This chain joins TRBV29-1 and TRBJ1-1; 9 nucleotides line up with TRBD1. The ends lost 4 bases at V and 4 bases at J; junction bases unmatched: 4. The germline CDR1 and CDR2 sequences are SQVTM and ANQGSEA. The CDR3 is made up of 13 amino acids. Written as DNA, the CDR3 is TGCAGCGTTGCACGACAGGGGGTCACTGAAGCTTTCTTT. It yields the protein CSVARQGVTEAFF.

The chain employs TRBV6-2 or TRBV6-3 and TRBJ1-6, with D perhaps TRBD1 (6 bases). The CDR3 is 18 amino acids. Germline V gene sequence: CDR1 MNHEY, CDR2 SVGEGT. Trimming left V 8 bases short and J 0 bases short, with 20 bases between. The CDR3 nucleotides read TGTGCCAGCGGGGGGCAGGCGCAAACCAGCTCCTATAATTCACCCCTCCACTTT. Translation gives CASGGQAQTSSYNSPLHF.